The rows below give T cell receptor beta chains drawn from one sample of a study of blood T cell repertoires in COVID-19. The method was immunoSEQ multiplex PCR; TCRdb's version includes in-frame clones alone and lacks a portion of them. This repertoire shows tens of thousands of clones, about 83% found once; its top ten account for more than 8.5%. Sequenced sample: peripheral blood. The receptors here all came from a man aged 50-60 years with COVID-19, enrolled during active disease. Each CDR3 is given with its conserved first and last residue. A D gene is named only where the DNA matches it firmly. The size entry is marked missing in some rows and otherwise reads once, few, many or a size class.

TRBV10-3	TRBJ1-2	-	-	TGTGCCAGCGAAGGTGGGGGGGGCGCCTATGGCTACACCTTC	CASEGGGGAYGYTF
TRBV6-5	TRBJ2-2	-	-	TGTGCCAGCAGTTACCTAACCGGGGAGCTGTTTTTT	CASSYLTGELFF
TRBV10-3	TRBJ2-3	-	-	TGTGCCATCAGGCCAATGGCGAGGGTTACGCAGTATTTT	CAIRPMARVTQYF
TRBV3-1/TRBV3-2	TRBJ1-3	-	-	TGTGCCAGCAGCCCTTCTTCCAGAGGCCCCATATATTTT	CASSPSSRGPIYF
TRBV7-9	TRBJ2-7	-	TRBD2	TGTGCCAGCAGTTTGCGGACTAGCGGAGGGAGGTACTTC	CASSLRTSGGRYF
TRBV6-5	TRBJ2-7	few	TRBD2	TGTGCCAGCTTTCCTAGCGGGAGGGCCTACGAGCAGTACTTC	CASFPSGRAYEQYF
TRBV6-1	TRBJ1-5	-	-	TGTGCCAGCAGTGAAAATAGGGGTTATCAGCCCCAGCATTTT	CASSENRGYQPQHF
TRBV5-1	TRBJ2-7	-	TRBD1	TGCGCCAGCAGCTTGATCGGACAGGGACATATAGAGCAGTACTTC	CASSLIGQGHIEQYF
TRBV28	TRBJ2-7	-	-	TGTGCCAGCAGTTTATCCGGTTTTGACGAGCAGTACTTC	CASSLSGFDEQYF
TRBV24-1	TRBJ2-1	once	-	TGTGCCACCAGTGATGTAAACCCGCGTTCAAGCTCCTACAATGAGCAGTTCTTC	CATSDVNPRSSSYNEQFF
TRBV5-6	TRBJ1-2	-	TRBD1	TGTGCCAGCAGCTGGACCGGACAGGGAGATGGCTACACCTTC	CASSWTGQGDGYTF
TRBV4-3	TRBJ1-1	-	TRBD1	TGCGCCAGCAGCCAAGAACGGGACAGGGCTGAAGCTTTCTTT	CASSQERDRAEAFF
TRBV23-1	TRBJ1-4	few	-	TGCGCCAGCAGTCAACCCAGTAATGAAAAACTGTTTTTT	CASSQPSNEKLFF
TRBV6-2/TRBV6-3	TRBJ1-1	few	-	TGTGCCAGCAGTTACTTGGGGGGACCGAACACTGAAGCTTTCTTT	CASSYLGGPNTEAFF
TRBV5-1	TRBJ2-7	-	-	TGCGCCAGCAGCAACCGGGACACGGCCTACGAGCAGTACTTC	CASSNRDTAYEQYF
TRBV6-5	TRBJ1-6	-	TRBD1	TGTGCCAGCGGGGGACAGGTCTGGAATTCACCCCTCCACTTT	CASGGQVWNSPLHF
TRBV28	TRBJ2-1	-	-	TGTGCCAGCAGAACACCCACGGAGCAGTTCTTC	CASRTPTEQFF
TRBV30	TRBJ1-1	-	-	TGTGCCTGGAGTGTACTGCCTAACACTGAAGCTTTCTTT	CAWSVLPNTEAFF
TRBV6-5	TRBJ2-1	-	TRBD2	TGTGCCAGCAAACTAGCGGATAACATGGGGAATGAGCAGTTCTTC	CASKLADNMGNEQFF
TRBV11-2	TRBJ2-7	-	-	TGTGCCAGCAGCCCCCTCCTCGCGGTTTACGAGCAGTACTTC	CASSPLLAVYEQYF
TRBV2	TRBJ1-1	-	-	TGTGCCAGCCAGGGTCCGAACACTGAAGCTTTCTTT	CASQGPNTEAFF
TRBV28	TRBJ1-1	-	-	TGTGCCAGCAGTTTAGTGGGGCCGGGGAACACTGAAGCTTTCTTT	CASSLVGPGNTEAFF
TRBV13	TRBJ1-6	-	TRBD1	TGTGCCAGCAGCTTTGACAGGGGCAATTCACCCCTCCACTTT	CASSFDRGNSPLHF
TRBV7-3	TRBJ2-1	-	-	TGTGCCAGCAGCTTAGGGGCATACAATGAGCAGTTCTTC	CASSLGAYNEQFF
TRBV3-1/TRBV3-2	TRBJ2-7	-	-	TGTGCCAGCAGCCAAGGTGGGCGCAGCTCCTACGAGCAGTACTTC	CASSQGGRSSYEQYF
TRBV7-3	TRBJ2-1	-	TRBD1	TGTGCCAGCAGCCCCCGACAGGGGCGTTACAATGAGCAGTTCTTC	CASSPRQGRYNEQFF
TRBV5-1	TRBJ2-5	-	-	TGCGCCAGCAGCTTGGTTGGGCAGACCCAGTACTTC	CASSLVGQTQYF
TRBV5-4	TRBJ2-7	-	TRBD1	TGTGCCAGCAGCTCCGGACAGGGTAACTACGAGCAGTACTTC	CASSSGQGNYEQYF
TRBV5-7	TRBJ1-3	-	-	TGTGCCAGCAGCTTGGCCCACGAGAACTCTGGAAACACCATATATTTT	CASSLAHENSGNTIYF
TRBV18	TRBJ1-1	-	-	TGTGCCAGCTCACCCCAGGCCGGTGAGGCTTTCTTT	CASSPQAGEAFF
TRBV6-2/TRBV6-3	TRBJ2-7	-	-	TGTGCCAGCAGTCGGCAGGGGAACTCCTACGAGCAGTACTTC	CASSRQGNSYEQYF
TRBV21-1	TRBJ2-3	once	-	TGTGCCAGCAGACTAGCGGGAGTATCAGATACGCAGTATTTT	CASRLAGVSDTQYF
TRBV6-6	TRBJ2-7	-	-	TGTGCCAGCAGTTCAACAGGAGTAAAGTACTTC	CASSSTGVKYF
TRBV28	TRBJ2-1	-	-	TGTGCCAGCAGACGGACAGTTAGTGAGCAGTTCTTC	CASRRTVSEQFF
TRBV4-1	TRBJ2-5	-	TRBD2	TGCGCCAGCAGCCAAGAGAGCGGGAGGAGGAAGACCCAGTACTTC	CASSQESGRRKTQYF
TRBV9	TRBJ2-7	-	-	TGTGCCAGCAGCGTAGCTGCCCAGGCGGGGTCCTACGAGCAGTACTTC	CASSVAAQAGSYEQYF
TRBV5-5	TRBJ1-5	-	-	TGTGCCAGCAGCTTAAATTATTATAGCAATCAGCCCCAGCATTTT	CASSLNYYSNQPQHF
TRBV18	TRBJ2-5	-	-	TGTGCCAGCTCACCACCGAGTGGACGGACTGCGGGTGAGACCCAGTACTTC	CASSPPSGRTAGETQYF
TRBV3-1/TRBV3-2	TRBJ1-6	-	-	TGTGCCAGCAGCCAAAGTAACAGGGATTCACCCCTCCACTTT	CASSQSNRDSPLHF
TRBV10-3	TRBJ1-2	-	TRBD1	TGTGCCATCAACCAGGGGGAGTCTTTCTATGGCTACACCTTC	CAINQGESFYGYTF
TRBV11-2	TRBJ2-3	-	-	TGTGCCAGCAGCTGGGGCAGGGCAGATACGCAGTATTTT	CASSWGRADTQYF
TRBV28	TRBJ2-2	-	-	TGTGCCAGCAATCCCGGGACCCCAGGGGACGGGGAGCTGTTTTTT	CASNPGTPGDGELFF